The source of this T cell receptor (beta chain) is a study of blood T cell repertoires in COVID-19. Membership in each cohort depended on participant-reported clinical history. In the original analysis: Amplification with reference gene primers provided the estimates of nucleated cell counts. The table came from immunoSEQ multiplex PCR; TCRdb's copy has only in-frame clones and leaves some out. The V and J calls and clone size were taken over from that table, and D and trimming were inferred from the DNA. The data show under 200,000 clones, around 79% seen once. The sequenced sample consisted of PBMCs or T cells enriched from blood (not recorded which). The sequence came from a man aged 50 to 60 who had recovered from COVID-19.

CDR3 DNA sequence: TGTGCCAGCAGCTTAGCCAGACAGGTTATAGCAGAGACCCAGTACTTC. It translates to CASSLARQVIAETQYF. The chain is built from TRBV7-9 and TRBJ2-5; tentatively, D is TRBD1 (6 bases). V lost 0 bases and J 4 bases, leaving 15 bases between the germline ends. Germline CDR1 reads SEHNR; CDR2 reads FQNEAQ (reference sequence). The CDR3 totals 16 residues.